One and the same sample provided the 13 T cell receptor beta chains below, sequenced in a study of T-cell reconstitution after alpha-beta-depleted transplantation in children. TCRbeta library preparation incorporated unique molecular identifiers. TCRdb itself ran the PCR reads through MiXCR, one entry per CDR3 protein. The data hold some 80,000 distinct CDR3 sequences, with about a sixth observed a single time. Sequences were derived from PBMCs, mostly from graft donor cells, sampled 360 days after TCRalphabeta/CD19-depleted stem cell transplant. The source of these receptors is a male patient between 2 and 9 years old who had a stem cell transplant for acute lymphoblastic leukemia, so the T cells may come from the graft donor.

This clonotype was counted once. The CDR3 DNA reads as TGTGCCAGCAGTTATTCAAACAGGGGGCGCGATGAGCAGTTCTTC. Its protein product is CASSYSNRGRDEQFF. The chain carries TRBV6-9 and TRBJ2-1, with 9 bases lining up with TRBD1. The V segment lost 0 bases and the J segment 8 bases; nucleotides outside the gene matches: 5. Germline V gives CDR1 MNHGY, CDR2 SVAAGI. The CDR3 covers 15 residues.

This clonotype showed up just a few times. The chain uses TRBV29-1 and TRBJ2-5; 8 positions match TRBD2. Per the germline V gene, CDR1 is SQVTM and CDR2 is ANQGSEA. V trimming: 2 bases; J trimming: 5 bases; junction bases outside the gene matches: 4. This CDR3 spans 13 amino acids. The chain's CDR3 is CSVERTSYETQYF. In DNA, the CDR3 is TGCAGCGTTGAAAGGACTAGCTACGAGACCCAGTACTTC. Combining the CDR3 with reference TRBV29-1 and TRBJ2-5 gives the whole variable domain SAVISQKPSRDICQRGTSLTIQCQVDSQVTMMFWYRQQPGQSLTLIATANQGSEATYESGFVIDKFPISRPNLTFSTLTVSNMSPEDSSIYLCSVERTSYETQYFGPGTRLLVL.

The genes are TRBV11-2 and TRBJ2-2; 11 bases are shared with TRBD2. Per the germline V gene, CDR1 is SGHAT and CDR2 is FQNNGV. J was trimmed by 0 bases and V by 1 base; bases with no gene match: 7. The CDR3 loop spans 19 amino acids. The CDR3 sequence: CASSLVGTSGRANTGELFF. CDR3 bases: TGTGCCAGCAGCTTAGTAGGGACTAGCGGCCGCGCGAACACCGGGGAGCTGTTTTTT.

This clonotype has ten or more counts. The CDR3 is CASSRSPWNTEAFF. The CDR3 DNA sequence: TGTGCCAGCAGCCGGTCCCCGTGGAACACTGAAGCTTTCTTT. The chain is built from TRBV7-9 and TRBJ1-1; D uncertain. Trimming pared 5 bases from V and 1 base from J, leaving 11 bases between. The CDR3 totals 14 residues. Germline CDR1 is SEHNR and CDR2 is FQNEAQ (reference sequence).

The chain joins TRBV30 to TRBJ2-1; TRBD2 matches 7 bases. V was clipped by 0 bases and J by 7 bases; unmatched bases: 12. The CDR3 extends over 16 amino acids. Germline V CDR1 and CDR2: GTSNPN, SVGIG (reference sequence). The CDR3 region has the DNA TGTGCCTGGAGTGTACGGGGGGAGGGCCCGTGGAATGAGCAGTTCTTC. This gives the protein CAWSVRGEGPWNEQFF.

The CDR3 DNA reads as TGTGCCATCAGTGAACAGGACAGCACAGATACGCAGTATTTT. Translation gives CAISEQDSTDTQYF. The V gene is TRBV10-3, the J gene TRBJ2-3, with D maybe TRBD1 (5 bases). The CDR3 has 14 residues. Deletions cut 3 bases from V and 0 bases from J, with 7 bases between. CDR1 ENHRY and CDR2 SYGVKD come from the germline V gene.

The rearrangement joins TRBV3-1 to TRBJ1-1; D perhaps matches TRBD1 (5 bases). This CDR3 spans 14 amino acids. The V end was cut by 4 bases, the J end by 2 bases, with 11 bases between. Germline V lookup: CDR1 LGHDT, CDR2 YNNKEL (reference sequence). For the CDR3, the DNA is TGTGCCAGCAGCCCGGGACGCCGAAACACTGAAGCTTTCTTT. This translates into CASSPGRRNTEAFF.

CDR3 sequence reads: CSVVSGNYGYTF. The DNA for the CDR3 is TGCAGCGTTGTGTCGGGAAACTATGGCTACACCTTC. The chain has TRBV29-1 and TRBJ1-2; D is ambiguous. V shed 4 bases and J shed 2 bases, with 8 bases lying between them. The CDR3 has 12 amino acids. Germline V lookup: CDR1 SQVTM, CDR2 ANQGSEA.

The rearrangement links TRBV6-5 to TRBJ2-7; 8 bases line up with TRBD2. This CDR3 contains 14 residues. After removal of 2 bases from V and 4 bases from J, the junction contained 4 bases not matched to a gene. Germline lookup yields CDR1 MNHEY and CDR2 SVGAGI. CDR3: CASSYSTSGYEQYF. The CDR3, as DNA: TGTGCCAGCAGTTACAGTACTAGCGGTTACGAGCAGTACTTC.

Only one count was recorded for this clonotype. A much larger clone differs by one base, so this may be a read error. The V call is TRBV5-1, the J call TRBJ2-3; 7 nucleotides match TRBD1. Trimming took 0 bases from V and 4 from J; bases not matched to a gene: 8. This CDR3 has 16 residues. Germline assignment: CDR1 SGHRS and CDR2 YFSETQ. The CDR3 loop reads CASSLAGTASSDTQYF. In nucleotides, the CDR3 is TGCGCCAGCAGCTTGGCAGGGACAGCTAGCTCAGATACGCAGTATTTT.

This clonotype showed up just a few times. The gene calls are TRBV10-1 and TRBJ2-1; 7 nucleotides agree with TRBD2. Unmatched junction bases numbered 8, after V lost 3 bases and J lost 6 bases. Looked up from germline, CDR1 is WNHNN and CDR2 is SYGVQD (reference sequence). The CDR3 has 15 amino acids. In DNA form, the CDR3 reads TGCGCCAGCAGTGATGGCGGGAGCGGAGTCAATGAGCAGTTCTTC. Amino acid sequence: CASSDGGSGVNEQFF.

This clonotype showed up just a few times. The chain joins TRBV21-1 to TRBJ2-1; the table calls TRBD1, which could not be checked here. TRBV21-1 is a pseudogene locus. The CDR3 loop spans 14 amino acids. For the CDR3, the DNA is TGTGCCAGCAGCAAACGGTACGGGGGGCACCAGCAGTTCTTC. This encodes CASSKRYGGHQQFF.

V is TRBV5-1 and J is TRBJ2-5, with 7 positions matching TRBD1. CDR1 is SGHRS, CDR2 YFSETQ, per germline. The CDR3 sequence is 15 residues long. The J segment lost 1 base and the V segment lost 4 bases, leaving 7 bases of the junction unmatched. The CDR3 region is CASSPRQGVQETQYF. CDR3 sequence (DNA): TGCGCCAGCAGCCCTCGACAGGGTGTCCAAGAGACCCAGTACTTC.